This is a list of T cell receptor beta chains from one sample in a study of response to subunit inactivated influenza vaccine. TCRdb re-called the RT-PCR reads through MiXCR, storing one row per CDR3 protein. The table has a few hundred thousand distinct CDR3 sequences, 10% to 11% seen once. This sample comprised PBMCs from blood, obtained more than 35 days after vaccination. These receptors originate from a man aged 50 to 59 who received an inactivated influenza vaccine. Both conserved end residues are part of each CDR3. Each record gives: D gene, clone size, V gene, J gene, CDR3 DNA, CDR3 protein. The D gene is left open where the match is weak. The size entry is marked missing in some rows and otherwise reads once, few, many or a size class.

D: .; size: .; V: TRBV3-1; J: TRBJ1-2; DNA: TGTGCCAGCAGCCAATATGTCCGGTCCCAGAAAAGGCAACTCGGTCCCAAATATGGCTACACCTTC; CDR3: CASSQYVRSQKRQLGPKYGYTF
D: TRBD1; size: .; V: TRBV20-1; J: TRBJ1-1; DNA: TGCAGTGCTCTTGACAGGGAGTCCTCTCACACTGAAGCTTTCTTT; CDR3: CSALDRESSHTEAFF
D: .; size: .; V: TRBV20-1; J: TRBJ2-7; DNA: TGCAGTGCTAGAGGGGCGGTAAACGAGCAGTACTTC; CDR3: CSARGAVNEQYF
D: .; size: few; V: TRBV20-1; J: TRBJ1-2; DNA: TGCAGTGCTAGAGATGATGGCAGGGGTAGCTATGGCTACACCTTC; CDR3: CSARDDGRGSYGYTF
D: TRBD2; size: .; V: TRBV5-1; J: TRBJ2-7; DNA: TGCGCCAGCAGCTTGGCGGTAGCGGGAGAGAGGGGAACCTACGAGCAGTACTTC; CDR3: CASSLAVAGERGTYEQYF
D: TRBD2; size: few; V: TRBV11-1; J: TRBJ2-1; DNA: TGTGCCAGCAGCTCCCCCGGGACTAGCGGGAGTATAGGACTTTACAATGAGCAGTTCTTC; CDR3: CASSSPGTSGSIGLYNEQFF
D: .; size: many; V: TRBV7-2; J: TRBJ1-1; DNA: TGTGCCAGCAGATCCGGTGCTGTGAACACTGAAGCTTTCTTT; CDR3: CASRSGAVNTEAFF
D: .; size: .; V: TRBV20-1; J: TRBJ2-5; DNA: TGCAGTGCTAGAGCGACAGGGAGGTCGGTGGAGACCCAGTACTTC; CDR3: CSARATGRSVETQYF
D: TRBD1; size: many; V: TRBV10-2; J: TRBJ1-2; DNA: TGCGCCAGCAGTGAAGAAGTTGGGACAGGGCGAAGAGGCTACACCTTC; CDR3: CASSEEVGTGRRGYTF
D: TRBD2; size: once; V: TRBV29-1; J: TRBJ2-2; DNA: TGCAGCGCAAGGACTAGCGGGAAACAAATCACCGGGGAGCTGTTTTTT; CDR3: CSARTSGKQITGELFF
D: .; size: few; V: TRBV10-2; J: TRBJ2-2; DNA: TGCGCCAGCAGTGCCTCACCCTTGTGGGGGAACACCGGGGAGCTGTTTTTT; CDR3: CASSASPLWGNTGELFF
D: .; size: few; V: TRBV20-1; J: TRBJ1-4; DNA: TGCAGTGCTAGCGCTTGGCAGGCAACTAATGAAAAACTGTTTTTT; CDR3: CSASAWQATNEKLFF
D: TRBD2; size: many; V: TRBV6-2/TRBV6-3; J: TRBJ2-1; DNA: TGTGCCAGCAGTTACCAGGGTAGCGGGAGGTCCAACAATGAGCAGTTCTTC; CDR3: CASSYQGSGRSNNEQFF
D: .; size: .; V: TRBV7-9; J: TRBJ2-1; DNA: TGTGCCAGCAGCCCGGTCGATGAGCAGTTCTTC; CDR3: CASSPVDEQFF
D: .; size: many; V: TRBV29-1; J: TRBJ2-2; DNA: TGCAGCGTCCAGGAGCGTTGGGCCAGGGGCCGAACCGGGGAGCTGTTTTTT; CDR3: CSVQERWARGRTGELFF
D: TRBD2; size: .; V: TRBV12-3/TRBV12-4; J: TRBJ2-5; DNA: TGTGCCAGCAGTCTCTATAGCGGGGGGCAAGAGACCCAGTACTTC; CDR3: CASSLYSGGQETQYF
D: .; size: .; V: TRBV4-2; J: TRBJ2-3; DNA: TGTGCCAGCAGCCCCTCCGGGGCCCAGAAGGGATCGCAGTATTTT; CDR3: CASSPSGAQKGSQYF
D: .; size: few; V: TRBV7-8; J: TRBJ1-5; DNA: TGTGCCAGCAGCTTACAGATTCTACCCAATCAGCCCCAGCATTTT; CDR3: CASSLQILPNQPQHF
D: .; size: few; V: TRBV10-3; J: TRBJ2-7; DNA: TGTGCCATCAGTGAGGGGATGAGTGGGCGCGACGAGCAGTACTTC; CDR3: CAISEGMSGRDEQYF
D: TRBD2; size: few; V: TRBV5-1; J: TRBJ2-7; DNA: TGCGCCACCCGGACTAGCGGCCTGACGGCCTCAGAGCAGTACTTC; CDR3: CATRTSGLTASEQYF
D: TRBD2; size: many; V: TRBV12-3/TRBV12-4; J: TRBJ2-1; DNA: TGTGCCAGCAGTTCCCGACTAGCGGCCTCCTACAATGAGCAGTTCTTC; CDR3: CASSSRLAASYNEQFF
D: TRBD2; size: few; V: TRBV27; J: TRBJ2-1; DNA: TGTGCCAGCAGTAGCCCTAGCGGGAGCTCCTACAATGAGCAGTTCTTC; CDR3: CASSSPSGSSYNEQFF
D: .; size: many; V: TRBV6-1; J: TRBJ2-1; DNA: TGTGCCAGCAGTAAGGGGGGCTCATTCAATGAGCAGTTCTTC; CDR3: CASSKGGSFNEQFF
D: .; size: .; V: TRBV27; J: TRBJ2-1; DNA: TGTGCCAGCCAACTTAACTCCTACAATGAGCAGTTCTTC; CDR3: CASQLNSYNEQFF
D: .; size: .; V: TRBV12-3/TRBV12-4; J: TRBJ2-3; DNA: TGTGCCAGCAGTTTAACCGTTTCGCAGTATTTT; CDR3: CASSLTVSQYF
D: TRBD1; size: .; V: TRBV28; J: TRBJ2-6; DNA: TGTGCCAGCAGTTTCCCCCGGGACAGTGGATCTGGGGCCAACGTCCTGACTTTC; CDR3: CASSFPRDSGSGANVLTF
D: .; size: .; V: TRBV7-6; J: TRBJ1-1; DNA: TGTGCCAGCAGCTTAAGCCGAAATGCAGATACAGGAGAGGCCACTGAAGCTTTCTTT; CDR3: CASSLSRNADTGEATEAFF
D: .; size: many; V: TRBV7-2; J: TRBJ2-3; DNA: TGTGCCAGCAGCTTAGGCGTCTTGGCGGAAACAGATACGCAGTATTTT; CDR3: CASSLGVLAETDTQYF
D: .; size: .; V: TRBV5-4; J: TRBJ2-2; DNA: TGTGCCAGCAGCAAACAAGGACGGGACACCGGGGAGCTGTTTTTT; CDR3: CASSKQGRDTGELFF
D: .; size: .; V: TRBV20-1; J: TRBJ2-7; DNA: TGCAGTGCTAGAAAAGACTGGCTCAGCGAGCAGTACTTC; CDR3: CSARKDWLSEQYF
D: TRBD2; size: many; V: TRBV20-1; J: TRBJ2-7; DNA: TGCAGTCCTAGCGGGAGTCCCTCCTACGAGCAGTACTTC; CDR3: CSPSGSPSYEQYF
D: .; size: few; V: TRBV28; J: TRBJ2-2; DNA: TGTGCCAGCAGTTTATTGATTATCGCCGGGACAAACACCGGGGAGCTGTTTTTT; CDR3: CASSLLIIAGTNTGELFF
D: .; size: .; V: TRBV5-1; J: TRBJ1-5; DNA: TGCGCCAGCAGCCCCGACGGCGTTCGGAATCAGCCCCAGCATTTT; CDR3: CASSPDGVRNQPQHF
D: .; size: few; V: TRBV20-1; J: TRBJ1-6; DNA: TGCAGTGCTTCTCCACGGACACGTAATTCACCCCTCCACTTT; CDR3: CSASPRTRNSPLHF
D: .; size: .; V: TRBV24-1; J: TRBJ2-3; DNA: TGTGCCACCAGTGAGGCCGTTACTAGCACAGATACGCAGTATTTT; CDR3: CATSEAVTSTDTQYF
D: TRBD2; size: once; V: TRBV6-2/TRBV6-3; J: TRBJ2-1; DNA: TGTGCCGCCGACAGCGGGAGCACCTACAATGAGCAGTTCTTC; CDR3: CAADSGSTYNEQFF
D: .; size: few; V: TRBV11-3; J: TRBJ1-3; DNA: TGTGCCAGCAGCTTAGGCGGAAGAAACACCATATATTTT; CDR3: CASSLGGRNTIYF
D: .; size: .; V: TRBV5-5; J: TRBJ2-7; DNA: TGTGCCAGCAGCTCGGGACTGGGATCCTCCTACGAGCAGTACTTC; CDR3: CASSSGLGSSYEQYF
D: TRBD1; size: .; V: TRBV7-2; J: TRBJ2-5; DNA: TGTGCCAGCAGCCAACCTTCGACAGGGTGGGAGACCCAGTACTTC; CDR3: CASSQPSTGWETQYF
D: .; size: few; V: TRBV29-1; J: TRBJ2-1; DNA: TGCAGCGCCGTAGGGGGAGGGAATGAGCAGTTCTTC; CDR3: CSAVGGGNEQFF
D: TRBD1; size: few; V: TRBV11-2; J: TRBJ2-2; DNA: TGTGCCAGCATCACTCCAGGGGGAATTGCCGGGGAGCTGTTTTTT; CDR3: CASITPGGIAGELFF
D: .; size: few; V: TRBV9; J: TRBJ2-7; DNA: TGTGCCAGCAGCCCTGAATCTACCAGCCACGAGCAGTACTTC; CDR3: CASSPESTSHEQYF
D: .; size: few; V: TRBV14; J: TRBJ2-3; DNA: TGTGCCAGCAGCCCCAGACTCGTAGATACGCAGTATTTT; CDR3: CASSPRLVDTQYF
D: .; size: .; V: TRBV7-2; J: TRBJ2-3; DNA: TGTGCCAGCAGCTTAGGTCGATTAGATACGCAGTATTTT; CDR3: CASSLGRLDTQYF
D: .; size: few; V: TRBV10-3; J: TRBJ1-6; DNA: TGTGCCATCAGTGAGCAAGATTCACCCCTCCACTTT; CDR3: CAISEQDSPLHF
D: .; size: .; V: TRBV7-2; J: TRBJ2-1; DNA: TGTGCCAGCAGCAGTTTCGGGCAGGGTCTCGGTTTTTTCGAGCAGTTCTTC; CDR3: CASSSFGQGLGFFEQFF
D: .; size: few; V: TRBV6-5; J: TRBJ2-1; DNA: TGTGCCAGCAGTTACCGACATAGCTCCTACAATGAGCAGTTCTTC; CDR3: CASSYRHSSYNEQFF
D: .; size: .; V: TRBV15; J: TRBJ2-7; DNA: TGTGCCACCAGCAGATCCCTGACGGTATCCTACGAGCAGTACTTC; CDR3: CATSRSLTVSYEQYF
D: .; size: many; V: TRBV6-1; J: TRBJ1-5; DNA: TGTGCCAGCAGTGAGCTAAGGCAGAATCAGCCCCAGCATTTT; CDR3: CASSELRQNQPQHF
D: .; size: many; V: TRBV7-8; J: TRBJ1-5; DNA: TGTGCCAGCAGCATCGGACAGAGCAATCAGCCCCAGCATTTT; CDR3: CASSIGQSNQPQHF
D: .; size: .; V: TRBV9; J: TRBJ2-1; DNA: TGTGCCAGCAGCGCCCAAAACAGGGAGGGGGAGCAGTTCTTC; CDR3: CASSAQNREGEQFF
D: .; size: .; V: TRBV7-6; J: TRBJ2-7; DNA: TGTGCCAGCAGCCGGAGAACGGGGGATTACGAGCAGTACTTC; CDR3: CASSRRTGDYEQYF
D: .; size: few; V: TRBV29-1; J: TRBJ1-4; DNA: TGCAGCCGGAGGAGAAAACTGTTTTTT; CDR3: CSRRRKLFF
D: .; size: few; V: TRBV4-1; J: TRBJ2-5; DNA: TGCGCCAGCAGCCAAAGTGCGCGCGGTTGGCAAGAGACCCAGTACTTC; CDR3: CASSQSARGWQETQYF
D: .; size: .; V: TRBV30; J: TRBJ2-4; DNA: TGTGCCTGGAGTGAAGGGGTCGCCATTCAGTACTTC; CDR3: CAWSEGVAIQYF